At least ten counts were recorded for the clone carrying this T cell receptor beta chain. The target antigen is unknown. A constant-region primer primed TCR beta cDNA synthesis from roughly 520 ng of total RNA. Employing slightly modified ARM-PCR, three nested multiplex PCR rounds were run, and these gave rise to the TCR beta libraries. For around 9 cycles apiece, the opening two PCR rounds ran with TRBV1-TRBV30 forward primers and a C-beta reverse primer. From the multiplex PCR reads, TCRdb called clonotypes with MiXCR, one entry per CDR3 protein. The data hold approximately 330,000 distinct CDR3 sequences, with about two thirds observed a single time. This specimen belongs to a study of tumor-infiltrating lymphocytes in primary liver carcinoma. Study at large: T1-T3 N0M0 was the stage of the tumors, which were about 4.2 to 11 cm across. General study findings and limits: Researchers found tumor-adjacent and tumor-blood pairs overlapped less than tumor region pairs. Significantly greater top-250-clone fractions characterized tumors relative to blood (p = 0.039).

They got blood RNA out of unsorted whole blood and also pulled out germline DNA. Germline values: CDR1 MNHEY, CDR2 SVGAGI. The junction had 8 bases not matched to a gene; V was cut back by 0 bases and J by 7 bases. The CDR3 runs 17 residues. The clonotype was recovered from a man aged 35 to 55 with primary liver carcinoma and hepatitis B virus infection. This chain uses TRBV6-5 with TRBJ2-2, with TRBD2 matching over 10 bases. Sequenced material: peripheral blood. In DNA, the CDR3 is TGTGCCAGCAGTTACTCACTCCTAGCGGGAGTCGACGGGGAGCTGTTTTTT. Its protein is CASSYSLLAGVDGELFF.